The present entry profiles one T cell receptor (beta chain) with its context. The sample comes from a study of shared clonotypes between healthy human individuals. The CDR3 totals 14 residues. CDR1 and CDR2 from the germline V gene are MDHEN and SYDVKM. V dropped 8 bases and J dropped 7; count of bases not matched to a gene: 11. The study ran the assay at deep level. Genomic DNA from each subset was divided evenly over several immunoSEQ plates. TCRdb's table, derived via immunoSEQ multiplex PCR, lists solely in-frame clones and lacks some. The sample contains around 1.1 million clones, approximately 80% of which appear only once. The donors, all of them Caucasian adults, lived in Nashville, Tennessee.

The origin of this receptor is a man younger than 35 in good health. Some clones in this sample may be carry-over from other donors' samples. V gene TRBV28 combines with J gene TRBJ1-1, with TRBD1 matching over 9 bases. The sample taken for sequencing was memory CD4+ T cells from PBMCs. Subset noted: CD45RA-negative fraction. The CDR3 spells CASGGTGLSVEAFF. CDR3 in DNA: TGTGCCAGCGGGGGGACAGGGTTGTCGGTTGAAGCTTTCTTT.